The TCR beta chain under discussion was sequenced for a study of blood T cell repertoires in COVID-19. Study summary: Some COVID-19 samples were acute and others convalescent; all came from the United States, Italy and Spain. PBMCs, B-cell-depleted T cells, or T cells were the source of the cDNA or gDNA that made up the material.

This clone occurred once. Original processing notes: Using reference gene primer amplification, nucleated cell counts were estimated. The table came from immunoSEQ multiplex PCR; TCRdb's copy has only in-frame clones and leaves some out. The DNA was the basis for D and trimming; V, J and clone size are from that table. The data show about 140,000 clones, roughly 76% seen once. The clonotype comes from a woman between 50 and 59 years old with active or convalescent COVID-19. The sequenced material came from peripheral blood.

This chain's CDR3 is CASSSTGSKNTEAFF. As DNA, the CDR3 is TGTGCCAGCAGCTCAACCGGGAGTAAGAACACTGAAGCTTTCTTT. The V call is TRBV7-9, the J call TRBJ1-1; no reliable D call. The CDR3 runs to 15 residues. The germline gives CDR1 SEHNR, CDR2 FQNEAQ (reference sequence). The V end lost 4 bases, the J end lost 1 base, and 13 bases lay between the germline ends.